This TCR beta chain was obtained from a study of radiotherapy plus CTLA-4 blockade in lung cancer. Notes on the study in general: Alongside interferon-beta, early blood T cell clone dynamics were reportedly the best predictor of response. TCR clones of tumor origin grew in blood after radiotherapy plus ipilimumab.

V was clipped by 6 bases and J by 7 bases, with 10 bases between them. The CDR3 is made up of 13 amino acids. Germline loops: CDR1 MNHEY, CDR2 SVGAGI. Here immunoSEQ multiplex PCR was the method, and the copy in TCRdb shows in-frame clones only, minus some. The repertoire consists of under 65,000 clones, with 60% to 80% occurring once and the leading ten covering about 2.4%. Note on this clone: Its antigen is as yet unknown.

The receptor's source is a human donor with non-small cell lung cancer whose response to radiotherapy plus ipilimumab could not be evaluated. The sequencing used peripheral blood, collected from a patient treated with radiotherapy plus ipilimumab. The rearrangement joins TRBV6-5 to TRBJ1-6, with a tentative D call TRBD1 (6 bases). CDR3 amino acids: CASRKGGNSPLHF. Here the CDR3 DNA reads TGTGCCAGCAGGAAAGGGGGAAATTCACCCCTCCACTTT.